A single TCR beta chain is shown here with its context. No antigen is known for it. The sample originates from a study of cytomegalovirus exposure and HLA in healthy donors. Everyone who donated was a healthy bone marrow donor. Nominally healthy donors were sampled, though unrecorded immune exposures were likely. Study-level results: The study labeled approximately 150 TCR beta chains cytomegalovirus-associated.

PCR employed 60 Vbeta and 13 Jbeta primers. Per the original methods: The count from a later analysis was about 80 million unique TCR beta chains, some 12 million of them shared. Profiled with immunoSEQ multiplex PCR; TCRdb holds only in-frame clones, not every one. D and trimming come from the DNA, and the V and J calls and clone size come from that table. The sample records 100,000 to 150,000 clones, about 70% being singletons. Germline lookup yields CDR1 LNHNV and CDR2 YYDKDF (reference sequence). The CDR3 spans 14 residues. The ends were cut back, 4 bases at V and 4 bases at J, with 13 bases in the middle.

This TCR derives from a male donor in good health and CMV-seronegative. This chain uses TRBV15 with TRBJ2-5, with D perhaps matching TRBD2 (5 bases). The specimen sequenced was PBMCs. The CDR3 loop is CATSNRVGRETQYF. The DNA for the CDR3 is TGTGCCACCAGCAACCGGGTGGGGAGAGAGACCCAGTACTTC.